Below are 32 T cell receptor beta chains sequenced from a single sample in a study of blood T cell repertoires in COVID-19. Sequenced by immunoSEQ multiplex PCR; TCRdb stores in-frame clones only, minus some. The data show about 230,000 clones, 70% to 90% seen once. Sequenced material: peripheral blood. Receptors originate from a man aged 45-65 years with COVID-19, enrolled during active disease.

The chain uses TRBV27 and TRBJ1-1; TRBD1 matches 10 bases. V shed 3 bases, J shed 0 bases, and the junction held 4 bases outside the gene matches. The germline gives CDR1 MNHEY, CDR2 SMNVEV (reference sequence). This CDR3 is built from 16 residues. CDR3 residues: CASSFQGTGVNTEAFF. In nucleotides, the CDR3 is TGTGCCAGCAGTTTCCAAGGGACAGGGGTGAACACTGAAGCTTTCTTT.

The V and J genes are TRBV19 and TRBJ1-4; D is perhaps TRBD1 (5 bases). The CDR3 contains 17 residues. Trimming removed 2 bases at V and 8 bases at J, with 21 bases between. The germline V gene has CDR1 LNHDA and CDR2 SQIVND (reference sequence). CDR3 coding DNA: TGTGCCAGTAGTATATACCCTGGGGCGGCTTCAAAAGAAAAACTGTTTTTT. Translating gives CASSIYPGAASKEKLFF.

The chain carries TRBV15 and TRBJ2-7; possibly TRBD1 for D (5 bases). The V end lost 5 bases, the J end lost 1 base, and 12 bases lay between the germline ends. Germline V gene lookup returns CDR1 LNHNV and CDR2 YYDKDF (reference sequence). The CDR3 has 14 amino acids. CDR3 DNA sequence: TGTGCCACCAGCCTCCCCAGGGTTTCCTACGAGCAGTACTTC. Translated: CATSLPRVSYEQYF.

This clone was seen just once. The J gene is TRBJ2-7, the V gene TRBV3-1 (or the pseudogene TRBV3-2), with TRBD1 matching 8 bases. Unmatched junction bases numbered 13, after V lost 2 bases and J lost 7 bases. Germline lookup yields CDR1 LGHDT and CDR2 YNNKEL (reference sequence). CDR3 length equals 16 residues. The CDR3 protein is CASSQRTGTGGEEQYF. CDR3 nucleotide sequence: TGTGCCAGCAGCCAAAGGACCGGGACAGGCGGGGAGGAGCAGTACTTC.

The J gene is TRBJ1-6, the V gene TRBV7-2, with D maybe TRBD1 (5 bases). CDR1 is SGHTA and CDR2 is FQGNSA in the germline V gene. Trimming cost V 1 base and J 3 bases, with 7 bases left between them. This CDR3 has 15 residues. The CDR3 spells CASSLEGIYNSPLHF. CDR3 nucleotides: TGTGCCAGCAGCTTAGAGGGGATCTATAATTCACCCCTCCACTTT.

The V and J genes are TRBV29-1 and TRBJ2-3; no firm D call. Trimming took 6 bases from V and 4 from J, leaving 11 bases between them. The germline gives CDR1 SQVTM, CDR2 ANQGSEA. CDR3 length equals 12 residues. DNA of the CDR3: TGCAGCGTGCACCGGGTGGCAGATACGCAGTATTTT. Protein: CSVHRVADTQYF.

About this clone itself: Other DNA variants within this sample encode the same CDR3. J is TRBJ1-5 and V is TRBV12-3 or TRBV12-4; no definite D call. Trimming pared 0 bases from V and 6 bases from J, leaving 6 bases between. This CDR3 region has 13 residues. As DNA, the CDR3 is TGTGCCAGCAGTTTAGCGCTAGGTCAGCCCCAGCATTTT. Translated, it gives CASSLALGQPQHF.

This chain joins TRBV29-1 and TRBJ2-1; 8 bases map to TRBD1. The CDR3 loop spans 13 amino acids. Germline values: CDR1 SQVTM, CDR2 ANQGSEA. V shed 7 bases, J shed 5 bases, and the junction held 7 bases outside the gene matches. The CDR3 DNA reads TGCAGCGCCGGCCGGACAGGGAACAATGAGCAGTTCTTC. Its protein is CSAGRTGNNEQFF.

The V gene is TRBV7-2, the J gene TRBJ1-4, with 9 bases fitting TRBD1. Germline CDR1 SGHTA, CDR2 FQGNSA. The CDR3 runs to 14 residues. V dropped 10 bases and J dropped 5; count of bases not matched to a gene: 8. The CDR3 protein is CATTRDRVNEKLFF. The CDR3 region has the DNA TGTGCCACCACTCGGGACAGGGTCAATGAAAAACTGTTTTTT.

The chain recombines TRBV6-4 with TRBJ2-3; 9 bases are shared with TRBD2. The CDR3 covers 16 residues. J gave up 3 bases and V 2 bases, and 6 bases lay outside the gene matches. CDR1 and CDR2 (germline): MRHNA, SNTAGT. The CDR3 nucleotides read TGTGCCAGCAGTGACGCGGCGGGAGGGCCGACAGATACGCAGTATTTT. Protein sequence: CASSDAAGGPTDTQYF.

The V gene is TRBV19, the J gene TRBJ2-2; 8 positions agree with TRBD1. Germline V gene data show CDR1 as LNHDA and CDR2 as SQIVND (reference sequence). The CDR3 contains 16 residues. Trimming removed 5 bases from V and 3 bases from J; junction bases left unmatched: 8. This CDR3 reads CASSLRTGLDTGELFF. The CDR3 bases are TGTGCCAGTAGTCTTCGGACAGGGTTAGACACCGGGGAGCTGTTTTTT.

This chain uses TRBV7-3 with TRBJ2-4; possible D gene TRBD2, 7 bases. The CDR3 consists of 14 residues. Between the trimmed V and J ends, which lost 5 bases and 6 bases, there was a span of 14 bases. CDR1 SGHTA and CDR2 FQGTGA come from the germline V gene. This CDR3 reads CASSPDGGLNIQYF. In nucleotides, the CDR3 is TGTGCCAGCAGCCCGGACGGGGGGCTAAACATTCAGTACTTC.

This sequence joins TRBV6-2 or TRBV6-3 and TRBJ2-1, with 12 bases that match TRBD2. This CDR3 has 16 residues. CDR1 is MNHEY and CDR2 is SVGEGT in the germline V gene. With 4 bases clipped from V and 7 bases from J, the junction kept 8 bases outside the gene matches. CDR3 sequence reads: CASSSSGRARSNEQFF. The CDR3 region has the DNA TGTGCCAGCAGTTCTAGCGGGAGGGCCCGTTCGAATGAGCAGTTCTTC.

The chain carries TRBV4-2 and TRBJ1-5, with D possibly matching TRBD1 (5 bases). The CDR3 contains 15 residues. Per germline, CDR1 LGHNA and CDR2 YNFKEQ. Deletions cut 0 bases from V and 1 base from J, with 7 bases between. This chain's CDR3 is CASSQEWGSNQPQHF. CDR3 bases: TGTGCCAGCAGCCAAGAGTGGGGCAGCAATCAGCCCCAGCATTTT.

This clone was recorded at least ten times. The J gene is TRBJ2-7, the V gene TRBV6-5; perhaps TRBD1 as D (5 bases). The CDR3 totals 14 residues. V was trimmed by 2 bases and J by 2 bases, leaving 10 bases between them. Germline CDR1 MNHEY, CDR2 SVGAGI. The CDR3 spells CASSYGAVTYEQYF. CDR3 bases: TGTGCCAGCAGTTACGGGGCAGTCACCTACGAGCAGTACTTC.

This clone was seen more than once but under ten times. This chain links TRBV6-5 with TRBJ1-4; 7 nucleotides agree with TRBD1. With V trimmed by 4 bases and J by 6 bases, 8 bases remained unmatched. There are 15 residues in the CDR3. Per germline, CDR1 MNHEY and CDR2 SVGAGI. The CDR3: CASSSGTENHEKLFF. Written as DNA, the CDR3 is TGTGCCAGCAGTTCCGGGACAGAGAACCATGAAAAACTGTTTTTT.

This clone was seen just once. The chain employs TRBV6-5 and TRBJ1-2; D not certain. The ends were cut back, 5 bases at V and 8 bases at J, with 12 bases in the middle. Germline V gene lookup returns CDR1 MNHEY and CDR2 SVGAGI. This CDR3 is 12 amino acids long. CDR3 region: CASSTSLGGYTF. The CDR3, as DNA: TGTGCCAGCAGTACCTCCCTCGGGGGCTACACCTTC.

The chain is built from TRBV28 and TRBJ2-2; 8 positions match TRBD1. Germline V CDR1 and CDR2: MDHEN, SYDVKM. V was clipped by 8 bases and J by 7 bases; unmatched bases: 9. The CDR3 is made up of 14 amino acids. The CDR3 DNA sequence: TGTGCCAGCCGGACAGGGACTTCCAGCGGGGAGCTGTTTTTT. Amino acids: CASRTGTSSGELFF.

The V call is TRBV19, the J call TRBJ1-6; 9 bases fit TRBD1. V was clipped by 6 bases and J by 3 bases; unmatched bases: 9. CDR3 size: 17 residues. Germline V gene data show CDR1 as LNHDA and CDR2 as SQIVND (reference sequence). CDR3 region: CASSRGQGRLYNSPLHF. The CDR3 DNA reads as TGTGCCAGTAGCCGGGGACAGGGCCGACTCTATAATTCACCCCTCCACTTT.

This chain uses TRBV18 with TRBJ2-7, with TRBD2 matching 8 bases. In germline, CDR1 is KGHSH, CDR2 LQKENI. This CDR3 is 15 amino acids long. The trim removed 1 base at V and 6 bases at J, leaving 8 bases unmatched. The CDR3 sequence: CASSPLAGLAGEQYF. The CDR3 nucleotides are TGTGCCAGCTCACCACTAGCGGGGCTGGCTGGCGAGCAGTACTTC.

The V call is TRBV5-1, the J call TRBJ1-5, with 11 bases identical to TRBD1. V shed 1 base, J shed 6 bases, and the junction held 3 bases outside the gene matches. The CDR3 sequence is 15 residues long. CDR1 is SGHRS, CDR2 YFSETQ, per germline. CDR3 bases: TGCGCCAGCAGCTTGCTTGGGACAGGGGGTCAGCCCCAGCATTTT. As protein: CASSLLGTGGQPQHF.

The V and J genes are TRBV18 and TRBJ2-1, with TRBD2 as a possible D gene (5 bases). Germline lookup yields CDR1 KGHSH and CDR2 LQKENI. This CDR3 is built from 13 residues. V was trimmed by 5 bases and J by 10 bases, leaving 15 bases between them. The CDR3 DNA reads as TGTGCCAGCTCATCCATGACTACTCCCGAGCAGTTCTTC. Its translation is CASSSMTTPEQFF.

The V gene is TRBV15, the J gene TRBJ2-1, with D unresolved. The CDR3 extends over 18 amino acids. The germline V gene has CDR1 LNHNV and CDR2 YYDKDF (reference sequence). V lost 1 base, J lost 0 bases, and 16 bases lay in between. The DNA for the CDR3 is TGTGCCACCAGCAGAGTCCGCCAGAGCAGGAACTCCTACAATGAGCAGTTCTTC. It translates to CATSRVRQSRNSYNEQFF.

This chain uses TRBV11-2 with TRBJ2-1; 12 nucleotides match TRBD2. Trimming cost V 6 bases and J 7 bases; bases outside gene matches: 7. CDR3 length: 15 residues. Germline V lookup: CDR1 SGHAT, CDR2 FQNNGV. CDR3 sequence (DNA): TGTGCCAGCAGTGCGACTAGCGGGGGTACGAATGAGCAGTTCTTC. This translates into CASSATSGGTNEQFF. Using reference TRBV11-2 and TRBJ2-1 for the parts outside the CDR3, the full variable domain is EAGVAQSPRYKIIEKRQSVAFWCNPISGHATLYWYQQILGQGPKLLIQFQNNGVVDDSQLPKDRFSAERLKGVDSTLKIQPAKLEDSAVYLCASSATSGGTNEQFFGPGTRLTVL.

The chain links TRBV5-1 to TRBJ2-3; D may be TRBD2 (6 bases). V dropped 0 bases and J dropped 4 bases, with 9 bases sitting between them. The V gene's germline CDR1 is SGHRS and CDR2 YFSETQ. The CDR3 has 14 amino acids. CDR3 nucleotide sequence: TGCGCCAGCAGCTTGGGGCTAGCGTCAGATACGCAGTATTTT. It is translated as CASSLGLASDTQYF.

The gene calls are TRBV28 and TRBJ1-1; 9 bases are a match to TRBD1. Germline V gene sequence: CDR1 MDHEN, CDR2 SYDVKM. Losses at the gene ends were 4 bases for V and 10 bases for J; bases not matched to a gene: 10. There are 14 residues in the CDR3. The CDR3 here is CASSSGGQGESAFF. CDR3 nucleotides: TGTGCCAGCAGTTCCGGGGGACAGGGTGAGTCAGCTTTCTTT.

CDR3 region: CSSPRDGYNEQFF. DNA for the CDR3: TGCAGCTCCCCGAGAGACGGGTACAATGAGCAGTTCTTC. V and J are TRBV29-1 and TRBJ2-1; D unclear. Per germline, CDR1 SQVTM and CDR2 ANQGSEA. Trimming cost V 8 bases and J 4 bases, with 15 bases left between them. The CDR3 runs to 13 residues.

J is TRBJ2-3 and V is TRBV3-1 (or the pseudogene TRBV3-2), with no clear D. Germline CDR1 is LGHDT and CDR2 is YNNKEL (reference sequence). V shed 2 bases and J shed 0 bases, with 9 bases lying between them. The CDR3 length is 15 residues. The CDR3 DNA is TGTGCCAGCAGCCAAATGACAACTAGCACAGATACGCAGTATTTT. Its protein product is CASSQMTTSTDTQYF.

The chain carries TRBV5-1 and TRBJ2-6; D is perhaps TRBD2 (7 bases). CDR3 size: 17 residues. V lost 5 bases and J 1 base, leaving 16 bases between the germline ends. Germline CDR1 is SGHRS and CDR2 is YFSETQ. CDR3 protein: CASSEGGGPSGANVLTF. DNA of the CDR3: TGCGCCAGCAGTGAGGGGGGAGGGCCTTCTGGGGCCAACGTCCTGACTTTC.

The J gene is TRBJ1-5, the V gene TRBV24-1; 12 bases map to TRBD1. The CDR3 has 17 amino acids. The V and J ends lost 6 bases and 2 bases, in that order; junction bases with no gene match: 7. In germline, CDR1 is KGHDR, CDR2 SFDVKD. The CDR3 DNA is TGTGCCACCAGTCCGGGACAGGGGGCTGGTGGCAATCAGCCCCAGCATTTT. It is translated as CATSPGQGAGGNQPQHF.

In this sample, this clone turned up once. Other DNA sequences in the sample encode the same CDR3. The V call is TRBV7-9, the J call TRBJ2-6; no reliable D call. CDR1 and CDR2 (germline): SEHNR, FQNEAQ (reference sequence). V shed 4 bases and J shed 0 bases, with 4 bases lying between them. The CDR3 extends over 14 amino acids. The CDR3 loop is CASSSVSGANVLTF. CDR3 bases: TGTGCCAGCAGCTCGGTCTCTGGGGCCAACGTCCTGACTTTC. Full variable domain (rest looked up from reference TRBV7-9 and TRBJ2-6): DTGVSQNPRHKITKRGQNVTFRCDPISEHNRLYWYRQTLGQGPEFLTYFQNEAQLEKSRLLSDRFSAERPKGSFSTLEIQRTEQGDSAMYLCASSSVSGANVLTFGAGSRLTVL.

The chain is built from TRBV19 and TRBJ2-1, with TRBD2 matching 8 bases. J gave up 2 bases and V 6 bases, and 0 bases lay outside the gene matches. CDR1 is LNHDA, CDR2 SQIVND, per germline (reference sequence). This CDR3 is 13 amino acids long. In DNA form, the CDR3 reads TGTGCCAGTAGGGGACTAGCCTACAATGAGCAGTTCTTC. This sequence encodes CASRGLAYNEQFF.